This T cell receptor beta chain comes out of a study of blood T cells in healthy people across ages. Turning to the study itself: Template switching picked up about one barcoded beta molecule for each two T cells.

Samples had at least 7 million PBMCs isolated from them. Using a J-beta primer mix together with a sample-barcoded 5' primer, a second PCR was run for roughly 6 to 11 cycles. TCRdb re-derived calls from the 5' RACE reads in MiXCR, one entry per CDR3 protein. The sample holds about 760,000 distinct CDR3 sequences, 20% to 25% seen once. These data are also associated with another study on T cells of mothers and their children. As reported in that work: Maternal samples each gave over 9.5 million TCR beta CDR3 reads, and child samples approximately 3 million each.

This TCR was recovered from a boy younger than 18 in good health. The sample was blood.

In nucleotides, the CDR3 is TGCAGCGGCCAGGACACCCAAGAGACCCAGTACTTC. It specifies CSGQDTQETQYF. The rearrangement links TRBV29-1 to TRBJ2-5; D is possibly TRBD1 (5 bases). This CDR3 has 12 amino acids. V dropped 7 bases and J dropped 1 base, with 10 bases sitting between them. Germline loops: CDR1 SQVTM, CDR2 ANQGSEA.